Below are 25 T cell receptor beta chains sequenced from a single sample in a study of T cell repertoires in cytomegalovirus infection. Each CDR3 protein is one row after TCRdb ran MiXCR on the reads. The sample records 300,000 to 400,000 distinct CDR3 sequences, 15% to 20% being singletons. Input material: PBMCs. The origin of the receptors is a human donor in good health (CMV status not recorded). Some clones in this sample may be carry-over from other donors' samples.

This clonotype has more than one count but fewer than ten. The V gene is TRBV7-9, the J gene TRBJ1-4; D is possibly TRBD1 (5 bases). Per the germline V gene, CDR1 is SEHNR and CDR2 is FQNEAQ (reference sequence). V was pared by 0 bases and J by 7 bases, with 9 bases between. This CDR3 is 14 amino acids long. The CDR3 sequence: CASSLAGQGEKLFF. In DNA form, the CDR3 reads TGTGCCAGCAGCTTAGCTGGGCAGGGTGAAAAACTGTTTTTT.

This clonotype was recorded a few times. The chain is built from TRBV15 and TRBJ1-3; 8 positions agree with TRBD1. Germline CDR1 is LNHNV and CDR2 is YYDKDF (reference sequence). The CDR3 runs to 17 residues. V gave up 1 base and J gave up 2 bases; unmatched junction bases: 7. DNA for the CDR3: TGTGCCACCAGCAGAGGCCCCGACAGGGGAGCTGGAAACACCATATATTTT. Encoded protein: CATSRGPDRGAGNTIYF.

This chain uses TRBV9 with TRBJ2-5, with D unclear. Looked up from germline, CDR1 is SGDLS and CDR2 is YYNGEE. V lost 0 bases to trimming and J lost 5 bases, with 14 bases between them. This CDR3 is built from 15 residues. The CDR3 here is CASSVGGGRRETQYF. CDR3 coding DNA: TGTGCCAGCAGCGTAGGGGGTGGGCGACGGGAGACCCAGTACTTC.

The rearrangement joins TRBV5-1 to TRBJ1-1; D is ambiguous. Germline V lookup: CDR1 SGHRS, CDR2 YFSETQ. CDR3 length: 15 amino acids. V was trimmed by 2 bases and J by 0 bases, leaving 11 bases between them. The CDR3 here is CASSLRGNMNTEAFF. In DNA, the CDR3 is TGCGCCAGCAGCTTACGGGGAAACATGAACACTGAAGCTTTCTTT.

J is TRBJ1-4 and V is TRBV5-4, with a possible D match to TRBD1 (5 bases). The CDR3 loop spans 13 amino acids. Germline assignment: CDR1 SGHNT and CDR2 YYREEE (reference sequence). Trimming removed 3 bases at V and 7 bases at J, with 10 bases between. The CDR3 sequence: CASSWGGSEKLFF. CDR3 coding DNA: TGTGCCAGCAGCTGGGGGGGGAGTGAAAAACTGTTTTTT.

This clonotype showed up many times. J is TRBJ1-6 and V is TRBV7-8, with D possibly being TRBD1 (5 bases). Germline V gene data show CDR1 as SGHVS and CDR2 as FQNEAQ. This CDR3 is 13 amino acids long. Trimming shortened V by 5 bases and J by 10 bases, and 12 bases separated the two germline ends. The CDR3 DNA reads as TGTGCCAGCAGCATGACAGATCGATCACCCCTCCACTTT. Its translation: CASSMTDRSPLHF.

This clonotype appeared a few times. The chain uses TRBV20-1 and TRBJ2-7, with D tentatively TRBD1 (6 bases). This CDR3 is built from 14 residues. Germline-derived CDR1 and CDR2 are DFQATT and SNEGSKA (reference sequence). The V end lost 6 bases, the J end lost 0 bases, and 15 bases lay between the germline ends. The CDR3 spells CSASGVRSSYEQYF. For the CDR3, the DNA is TGCAGTGCCTCAGGGGTCAGGAGCTCCTACGAGCAGTACTTC.

Only a few counts were recorded for this clonotype. The chain is built from TRBV15 and TRBJ2-5; D is undetermined. Trimming removed 0 bases from V and 4 bases from J, with 6 bases in between. CDR1 is LNHNV and CDR2 is YYDKDF in the germline V gene (reference sequence). The CDR3 is 13 residues long. In nucleotides, the CDR3 is TGTGCCACCAGCAGAGATGACCCAGAGACCCAGTACTTC. Its protein is CATSRDDPETQYF.

Notes on this clonotype: A much larger clonotype is one base distant, so this may be a read error. The V and J genes are TRBV6-6 and TRBJ1-5; TRBD1 might be the D (5 bases). Trimming stripped 7 bases from V and 5 bases from J, with 18 bases between. Germline-derived CDR1 and CDR2 are MNHNY and SVGAGI (reference sequence). CDR3 length equals 15 residues. The CDR3 nucleotides are TGTGCCAGCATGATCAGCCCTCGAGGGGATCAGCCCCAGCATTTT. Translation: CASMISPRGDQPQHF.

This clonotype has at least ten counts. Here the CDR3 DNA reads TGTGCCAGCAGCTTAACCCAGTTAGGGGGTACGCAGTATTTT. This encodes CASSLTQLGGTQYF. V usage is TRBV11-2 and J usage is TRBJ2-3, with D perhaps TRBD1 (6 bases). Germline values: CDR1 SGHAT, CDR2 FQNNGV. The CDR3 loop spans 14 amino acids. With 2 bases removed from V and 8 bases from J, the gap between germline ends came to 14 bases.

This clonotype showed up just a few times. This rearrangement joins TRBV6-5 to TRBJ1-6; D gene ambiguous. Germline V gene data show CDR1 as MNHEY and CDR2 as SVGAGI. V was clipped by 2 bases and J by 5 bases, with 7 bases between them. This CDR3 has 14 residues. The CDR3 protein is CASSYRENNSPLHF. DNA of the CDR3: TGTGCCAGCAGTTACCGGGAGAATAATTCACCCCTCCACTTT.

The V and J genes are TRBV20-1 and TRBJ1-4; D not resolved. Germline CDR1 DFQATT, CDR2 SNEGSKA (reference sequence). The CDR3 length is 14 residues. Trimming took 0 bases from V and 3 from J, leaving 8 bases between them. The CDR3 bases are TGCAGTGCTAGAGATAGGACGGCTAATGAAAAACTGTTTTTT. Translation: CSARDRTANEKLFF.

The rearrangement joins TRBV20-1 to TRBJ1-1; 10 bases line up with TRBD1. V lost 2 bases to trimming and J lost 7 bases; unmatched junction nucleotides: 7. The CDR3 is made up of 14 amino acids. CDR1 is DFQATT and CDR2 is SNEGSKA in the germline V gene (reference sequence). CDR3 region: CSARPPWDRGEAFF. CDR3 DNA sequence: TGCAGTGCTAGACCTCCCTGGGACAGGGGTGAAGCTTTCTTT.

This clonotype was counted only a few times. The V gene is TRBV6-1, the J gene TRBJ1-5; 9 bases match TRBD1. CDR3 length equals 15 residues. V lost 6 bases to trimming and J lost 4 bases; unmatched junction nucleotides: 7. Germline assignment: CDR1 MNHNS and CDR2 SASEGT. This CDR3 reads CASRGQGWVNQPQHF. Here the CDR3 DNA reads TGTGCCAGCAGAGGACAGGGGTGGGTGAATCAGCCCCAGCATTTT.

This clonotype has more than one count but fewer than ten. V and J are TRBV25-1 and TRBJ1-2; TRBD1 agrees at 8 bases. Trimming removed 6 bases from V and 8 bases from J; junction bases left unmatched: 11. CDR1 and CDR2 (germline): MGHDK, SYGVNS. The length of the CDR3 is 14 residues. The CDR3 here is CASRVSGQGGGYTF. The CDR3 bases are TGTGCCAGCAGAGTCTCCGGACAGGGTGGCGGCTACACCTTC.

This clonotype has a handful of counts. This sequence joins TRBV27 and TRBJ2-7; a possible D gene is TRBD1 (6 bases). CDR1 is MNHEY, CDR2 SMNVEV, per germline (reference sequence). Trimming pared 2 bases from V and 13 bases from J, leaving 18 bases between. This CDR3 region has 13 residues. For the CDR3, the DNA is TGTGCCAGCAGTTTACGCGCCGGACAGAGGGGTTACTTC. Protein product: CASSLRAGQRGYF.

This clonotype was counted a few times. The rearrangement links TRBV11-2 to TRBJ1-4, with D perhaps TRBD1 (6 bases). Germline V gives CDR1 SGHAT, CDR2 FQNNGV. The CDR3 consists of 14 residues. V lost 6 bases and J lost 8, with 16 bases in between. Here the CDR3 reads CASRTGTPEEKLFF. CDR3 coding DNA: TGTGCCAGCAGGACCGGGACACCCGAGGAAAAACTGTTTTTT. The full variable domain, with the rest looked up from reference TRBV11-2 and TRBJ1-4, is EAGVAQSPRYKIIEKRQSVAFWCNPISGHATLYWYQQILGQGPKLLIQFQNNGVVDDSQLPKDRFSAERLKGVDSTLKIQPAKLEDSAVYLCASRTGTPEEKLFFGSGTQLSVL.

This clonotype was observed a handful of times. The gene calls are TRBV2 and TRBJ2-7, with TRBD1 identical over 10 bases. The CDR3 runs 13 residues. V lost 8 bases and J lost 6; bases outside the gene matches: 7. Germline V lookup: CDR1 SNHLY, CDR2 FYNNEI. Here the CDR3 reads CASSTGTGVEQYF. The CDR3 DNA follows: TGTGCCAGCTCGACCGGGACAGGGGTCGAGCAGTACTTC. Full variable domain (missing parts from reference TRBV2 and TRBJ2-7): EPEVTQTPSHQVTQMGQEVILRCVPISNHLYFYWYRQILGQKVEFLVSFYNNEISEKSEIFDDQFSVERPDGSNFTLKIRSTKLEDSAMYFCASSTGTGVEQYFGPGTRLTVT.

This sequence joins TRBV7-6 and TRBJ1-1; D unresolved. In germline, CDR1 is SGHVS, CDR2 FNYEAQ. V was pared by 6 bases and J by 0 bases, with 17 bases between. The CDR3 covers 16 residues. The CDR3 loop is CASSPVGTVLNTEAFF. The CDR3, as DNA: TGTGCCAGCAGTCCGGTGGGTACAGTGCTGAACACTGAAGCTTTCTTT.

This clonotype was counted a single time. This rearrangement joins TRBV5-6 to TRBJ2-7, with a weak D call TRBD1 (6 bases). V shed 4 bases and J shed 4 bases, with 18 bases lying between them. In germline, CDR1 is SGHDT, CDR2 YYEEEE. The CDR3 has 15 residues. This CDR3 reads CASSATGTIAYEQYF. The CDR3 DNA reads TGTGCCAGCAGCGCGACCGGGACAATTGCTTACGAGCAGTACTTC.

This sequence joins TRBV12-3 or TRBV12-4 and TRBJ2-7, with D perhaps matching TRBD2 (7 bases). Trimming cost V 7 bases and J 3 bases, with 19 bases left between them. The CDR3 extends over 15 amino acids. CDR3 in DNA: TGTGCCAGCACCAAATCGGCGGGGGCCATCTACGAGCAGTACTTC. Its protein is CASTKSAGAIYEQYF.

The chain couples TRBV2 to TRBJ1-5; possible D gene TRBD1, 5 bases. The germline CDR1 and CDR2 sequences are SNHLY and FYNNEI. The V end was cut by 8 bases, the J end by 2 bases, with 7 bases between. The CDR3 totals 12 residues. The CDR3 loop is CASGGGNQPQHF. Here the CDR3 DNA reads TGTGCCAGCGGGGGGGGCAATCAGCCCCAGCATTTT.

At least ten counts were recorded for this clonotype. The genes are TRBV7-2 and TRBJ2-7, with 7 bases identical to TRBD1. The CDR3 has 14 amino acids. Germline lookup yields CDR1 SGHTA and CDR2 FQGNSA. With V trimmed by 1 base and J by 3 bases, 3 bases remained unmatched. The CDR3 nucleotides are TGTGCCAGCAGCTTAGGCAGGGGGAGCTACGAGCAGTACTTC. Translation gives CASSLGRGSYEQYF.

The gene calls are TRBV24-1 and TRBJ2-1, with 12 nucleotides matching TRBD2. Germline V gene sequence: CDR1 KGHDR, CDR2 SFDVKD. Trimming cost V 11 bases and J 7 bases; bases outside gene matches: 8. This CDR3 is built from 14 residues. CDR3 bases: TGTGCCATTTCTAGCGGGAGGGCTATAAATGAGCAGTTCTTC. This gives the protein CAISSGRAINEQFF.

This clonotype was observed at least ten times. The rearrangement joins TRBV7-2 to TRBJ1-2; 9 bases are a match to TRBD1. The germline V gene has CDR1 SGHTA and CDR2 FQGNSA. V lost 5 bases and J lost 4; bases outside the gene matches: 8. The CDR3 consists of 15 residues. CDR3 sequence reads: CASSPILQGAYGYTF. The CDR3 DNA is TGTGCCAGCAGCCCCATTCTACAGGGGGCCTATGGCTACACCTTC.